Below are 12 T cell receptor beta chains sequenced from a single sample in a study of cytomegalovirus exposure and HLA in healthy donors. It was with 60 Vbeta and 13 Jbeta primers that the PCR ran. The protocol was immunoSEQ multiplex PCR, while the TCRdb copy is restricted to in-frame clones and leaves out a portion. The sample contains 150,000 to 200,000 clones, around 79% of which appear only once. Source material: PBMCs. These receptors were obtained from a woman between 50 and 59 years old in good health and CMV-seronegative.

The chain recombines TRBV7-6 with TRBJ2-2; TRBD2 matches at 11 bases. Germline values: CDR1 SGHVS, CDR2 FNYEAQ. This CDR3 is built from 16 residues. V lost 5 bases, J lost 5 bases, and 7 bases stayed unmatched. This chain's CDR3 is CASSQGLAGSTGELFF. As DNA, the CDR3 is TGTGCCAGCAGCCAAGGACTAGCGGGCTCGACCGGGGAGCTGTTTTTT. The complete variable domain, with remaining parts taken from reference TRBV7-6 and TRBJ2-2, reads GAGVSQSPRYKVTKRGQDVALRCDPISGHVSLYWYRQALGQGPEFLTYFNYEAQQDKSGLPNDRFSAERPEGSISTLTIQRTEQRDSAMYRCASSQGLAGSTGELFFGEGSRLTVL.

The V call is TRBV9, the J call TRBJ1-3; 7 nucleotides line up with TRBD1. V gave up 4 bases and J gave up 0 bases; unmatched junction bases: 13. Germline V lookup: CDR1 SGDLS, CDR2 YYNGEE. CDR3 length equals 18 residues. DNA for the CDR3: TGTGCCAGCAGCTCCACTCACCAGACAGGGCCCTCTGGAAACACCATATATTTT. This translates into CASSSTHQTGPSGNTIYF. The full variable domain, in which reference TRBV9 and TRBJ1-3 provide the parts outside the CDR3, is DSGVTQTPKHLITATGQRVTLRCSPRSGDLSVYWYQQSLDQGLQFLIQYYNGEERAKGNILERFSAQQFPDLHSELNLSSLELGDSALYFCASSSTHQTGPSGNTIYFGEGSWLTVV.

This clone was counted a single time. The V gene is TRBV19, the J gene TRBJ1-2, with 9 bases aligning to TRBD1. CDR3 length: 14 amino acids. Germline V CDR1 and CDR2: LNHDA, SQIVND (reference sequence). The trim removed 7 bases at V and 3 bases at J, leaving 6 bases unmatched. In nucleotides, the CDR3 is TGTGCCAGTATGCGACAGGGGGGATACTATGGCTACACCTTC. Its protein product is CASMRQGGYYGYTF.

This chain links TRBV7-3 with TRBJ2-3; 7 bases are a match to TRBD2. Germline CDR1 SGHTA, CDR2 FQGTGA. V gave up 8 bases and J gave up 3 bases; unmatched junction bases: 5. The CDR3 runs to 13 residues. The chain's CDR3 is CASGEGRTDTQYF. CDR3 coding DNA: TGTGCCAGCGGGGAGGGCCGGACAGATACGCAGTATTTT.

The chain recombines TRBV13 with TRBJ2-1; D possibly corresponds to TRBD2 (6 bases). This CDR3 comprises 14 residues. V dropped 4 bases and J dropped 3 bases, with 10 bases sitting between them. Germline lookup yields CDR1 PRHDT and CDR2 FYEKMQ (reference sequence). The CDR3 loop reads CASSWGLGYNEQFF. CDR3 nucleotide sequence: TGTGCCAGCAGCTGGGGACTGGGCTACAATGAGCAGTTCTTC.

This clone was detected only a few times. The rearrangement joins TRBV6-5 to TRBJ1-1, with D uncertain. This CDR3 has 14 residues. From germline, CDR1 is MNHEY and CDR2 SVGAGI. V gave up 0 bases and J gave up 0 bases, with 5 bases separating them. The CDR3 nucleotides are TGTGCCAGCAGTTACTCGGCCATGAACACTGAAGCTTTCTTT. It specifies CASSYSAMNTEAFF.

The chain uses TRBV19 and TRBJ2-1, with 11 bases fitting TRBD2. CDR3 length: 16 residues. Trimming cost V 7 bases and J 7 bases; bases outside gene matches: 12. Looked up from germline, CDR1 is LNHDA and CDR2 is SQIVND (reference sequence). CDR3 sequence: CASIKGIAGGPNEQFF. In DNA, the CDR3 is TGTGCCAGTATCAAAGGAATAGCGGGGGGGCCGAATGAGCAGTTCTTC.

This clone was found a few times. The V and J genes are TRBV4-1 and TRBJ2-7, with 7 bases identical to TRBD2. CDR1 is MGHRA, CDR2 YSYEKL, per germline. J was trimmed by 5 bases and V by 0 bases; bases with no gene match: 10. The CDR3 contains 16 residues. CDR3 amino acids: CASSQEWESGKNEQYF. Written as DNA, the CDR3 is TGCGCCAGCAGCCAAGAGTGGGAAAGCGGGAAGAACGAGCAGTACTTC.

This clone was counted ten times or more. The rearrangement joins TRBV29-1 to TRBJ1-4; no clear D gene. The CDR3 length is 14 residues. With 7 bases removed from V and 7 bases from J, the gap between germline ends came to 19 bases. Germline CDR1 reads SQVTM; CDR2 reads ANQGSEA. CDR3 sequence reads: CSADLTGSGEKLFF. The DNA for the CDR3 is TGCAGCGCTGACCTAACGGGATCGGGTGAAAAACTGTTTTTT.

The CDR3 nucleotides read TGTGCCAGCGGACAAATTCTAGCGAAGGGGACCCAGTACTTC. Protein product: CASGQILAKGTQYF. This chain uses TRBV6-5 with TRBJ2-5, with D possibly matching TRBD2 (6 bases). The CDR3 is 14 amino acids. Germline-derived CDR1 and CDR2 are MNHEY and SVGAGI. V gave up 8 bases and J gave up 7 bases, with 20 bases separating them.

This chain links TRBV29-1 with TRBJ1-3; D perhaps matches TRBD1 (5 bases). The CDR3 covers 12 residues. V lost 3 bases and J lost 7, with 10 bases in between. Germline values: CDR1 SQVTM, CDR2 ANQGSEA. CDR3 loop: CSVDTGANTIYF. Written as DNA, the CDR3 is TGCAGCGTTGATACAGGAGCGAACACCATATATTTT.

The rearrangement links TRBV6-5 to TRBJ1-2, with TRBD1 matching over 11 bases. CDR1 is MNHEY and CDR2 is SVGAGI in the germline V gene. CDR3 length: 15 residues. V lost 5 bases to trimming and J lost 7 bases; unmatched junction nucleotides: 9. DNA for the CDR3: TGTGCCAGCAGTCTTGGACAGGGGGCAAACCTTGGCTACACCTTC. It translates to CASSLGQGANLGYTF.